This T cell receptor (beta chain) appears in the sequencing data of a study of cytotoxic CD8 clonotypes in ibrutinib-treated CLL. As to this clone: The antigen remains unidentified.

The CDR3 runs to 15 residues. From germline, CDR1 is SGHRS and CDR2 YFSETQ. V lost 2 bases and J lost 6; bases outside the gene matches: 9. Study-level results: Stable or contracted on treatment, public clonotypes were also uncommon. Baseline levels of clonality went above those of age-matched healthy donors and moved with circulating CD8+ T-cell counts. At progression, clonality fell back toward baseline after rising at ibrutinib response.

TCRdb's copy holds only in-frame clones and misses some; the assay was immunoSEQ multiplex PCR. The sample lists 250,000 to 350,000 clones; approximately 76% were seen once. The chain combines TRBV5-1 with TRBJ2-7, with 9 bases that match TRBD2. This receptor was obtained from a human donor with chronic lymphocytic leukemia. The sequenced sample was PBMCs, obtained at disease progression, from a patient treated with ibrutinib. CDR3 region: CASSFRLAGLPEQYF. The CDR3 DNA reads TGCGCCAGCAGCTTTCGGCTAGCGGGGCTCCCCGAGCAGTACTTC.